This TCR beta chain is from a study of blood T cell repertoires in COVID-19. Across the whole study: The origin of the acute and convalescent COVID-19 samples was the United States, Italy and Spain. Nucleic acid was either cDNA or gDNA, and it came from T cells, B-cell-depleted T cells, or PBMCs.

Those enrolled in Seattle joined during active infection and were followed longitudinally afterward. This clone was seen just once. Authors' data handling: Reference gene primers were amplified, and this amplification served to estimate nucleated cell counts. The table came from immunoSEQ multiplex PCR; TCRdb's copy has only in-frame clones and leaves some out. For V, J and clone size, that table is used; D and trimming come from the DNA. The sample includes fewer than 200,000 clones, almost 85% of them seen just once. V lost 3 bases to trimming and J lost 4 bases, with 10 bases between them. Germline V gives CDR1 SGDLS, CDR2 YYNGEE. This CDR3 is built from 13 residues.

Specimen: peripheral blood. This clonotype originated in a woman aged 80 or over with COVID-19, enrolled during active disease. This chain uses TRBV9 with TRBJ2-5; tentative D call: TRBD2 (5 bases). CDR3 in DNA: TGTGCCAGCAGCGCCCGGGCGGGAGAGACCCAGTACTTC. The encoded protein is CASSARAGETQYF.